The 22 T cell receptor beta chains given below trace back to one sample, sequenced in a study of Graves' ophthalmopathy and Graves' hyperthyroidism. Investigators amplified TCR beta CDR3 regions from RNA transcripts. HTBI primers were employed in first-round RT-PCR, then a second-round multiplex PCR followed. TCRdb re-analysed the multiplex PCR reads in MiXCR, keeping a single row per CDR3 protein. The table shows 560,000 or so distinct CDR3 sequences, with just under 40% occurring only once. Sequenced material: peripheral blood or thyroid tissue (not recorded which). The receptor source for this set is an adult man with Graves' hyperthyroidism.

This clonotype was seen repeatedly, ten times or more. The chain couples TRBV5-6 to TRBJ1-5; no reliable D call. The CDR3 sequence is 14 residues long. Germline CDR1 is SGHDT and CDR2 is YYEEEE. The V gene lost 1 base and the J gene lost 10 bases, with 15 bases spanning the gap. CDR3 in amino acids: CASSLRATVIPQHF. The CDR3 bases are TGTGCCAGCAGCTTGAGGGCAACGGTGATACCCCAGCATTTT.

The chain is built from TRBV24-1 and TRBJ2-5; 7 nucleotides agree with TRBD1. This CDR3 spans 17 amino acids. After removal of 4 bases from V and 1 base from J, the junction contained 11 bases not matched to a gene. Germline V gene sequence: CDR1 KGHDR, CDR2 SFDVKD. The CDR3 nucleotides read TGTGCCACCAGTGACCCCGCCGGGACAGCCAGCCAAGAGACCCAGTACTTC. It is translated as CATSDPAGTASQETQYF.

Note on this clonotype: The junction does not match germline at one end; this may be a read error. This chain joins TRBV10-2 and TRBJ1-6, with D perhaps matching TRBD1 (6 bases). The V gene's germline CDR1 is WSHSY and CDR2 SAAADI. This CDR3 is built from 21 residues. The CDR3 DNA follows: TGTGCCAGCAGTTACTCGCCTATTACAGGGTGGGAAAACTCCTATAATTCACCCCTCCACTTT. Encoded protein: CASSYSPITGWENSYNSPLHF.

This clonotype was detected only once. V and J are TRBV29-1 and TRBJ2-7, with unresolved D. V was cut by 5 bases and J by 1 base, with 6 bases left in between. The germline V gene has CDR1 SQVTM and CDR2 ANQGSEA. This CDR3 comprises 11 residues. The CDR3 sequence is CSVTASYEQYF. The DNA of the CDR3 is TGCAGCGTTACAGCATCCTACGAGCAGTACTTC.

This clonotype was detected ten times or more. The CDR3 bases are TGTGCCAGCAGTGACGCGGGACAGGGAAGGGGAACCTACGAGCAGTACTTC. Protein product: CASSDAGQGRGTYEQYF. The V gene is TRBV25-1, the J gene TRBJ2-7, with 9 bases fitting TRBD1. Germline lookup yields CDR1 MGHDK and CDR2 SYGVNS. Unmatched junction bases numbered 11, after V lost 3 bases and J lost 2 bases. The CDR3 spans 17 residues.

The chain links TRBV2 to TRBJ2-1; 13 bases line up with TRBD2. V was clipped by 5 bases and J by 4 bases; unmatched bases: 8. This CDR3 is built from 17 residues. Looked up from germline, CDR1 is SNHLY and CDR2 is FYNNEI. For the CDR3, the DNA is TGTGCCAGCAGTTTCTCCGGACTAGCGGGGGTATACAATGAGCAGTTCTTC. Amino acids: CASSFSGLAGVYNEQFF.

This chain joins TRBV20-1 and TRBJ2-5; no definite D call. V was trimmed by 3 bases and J by 7 bases, leaving 12 bases between them. CDR3 size: 12 residues. The germline V gene has CDR1 DFQATT and CDR2 SNEGSKA (reference sequence). This chain's CDR3 is CSASKPDWTQYF. In DNA form, the CDR3 reads TGCAGTGCTAGTAAGCCGGATTGGACCCAGTACTTC.

The gene calls are TRBV13 and TRBJ2-7; D is possibly TRBD2 (5 bases). There are 15 residues in the CDR3. Trimming pared 0 bases from V and 3 bases from J, leaving 12 bases between. Germline CDR1 and CDR2: PRHDT and FYEKMQ (reference sequence). The CDR3 region is CASSLGAGGFYEQYF. CDR3 DNA: TGTGCCAGCAGCTTAGGGGCGGGTGGATTCTACGAGCAGTACTTC.

The rearrangement uses TRBV12-3 or TRBV12-4 and TRBJ2-6; the D is unclear. The CDR3 runs 15 residues. V was pared by 6 bases and J by 2 bases, with 11 bases between. CDR3: CASSQAGAGANVLTF. As DNA, the CDR3 is TGTGCCAGCAGCCAAGCTGGGGCTGGGGCCAACGTCCTGACTTTC.

V gene TRBV29-1 combines with J gene TRBJ1-2; 8 nucleotides match TRBD1. J lost 4 bases, V lost 6 bases, and 13 bases had no gene match. CDR1 is SQVTM, CDR2 ANQGSEA, per germline. The CDR3 extends over 15 amino acids. The CDR3 loop is CSVGGTGATRYGYTF. The CDR3 DNA follows: TGCAGCGTAGGAGGGACAGGAGCGACTCGCTATGGCTACACCTTC.

The V gene is TRBV20-1, the J gene TRBJ1-5, with 9 bases lining up with TRBD1. CDR1 and CDR2 from the germline V gene are DFQATT and SNEGSKA (reference sequence). CDR3 length: 13 amino acids. V was pared by 5 bases and J by 11 bases, with 10 bases of the junction left unmatched. CDR3 DNA: TGCAGTGCTCCGGACAGGGGCTTGGAGACCCAGCATTTT. Amino acid sequence: CSAPDRGLETQHF.

This clonotype has only a few counts. The germline gene is not matched at one end of the junction; a read error may be the cause. The gene calls are TRBV12-3 or TRBV12-4 and TRBJ2-7; D gene ambiguous. The CDR3 is 13 amino acids. This CDR3 reads CATSGRVSYEQYF. The CDR3 DNA sequence: TGTGCCACCAGTGGACGGGTCTCCTACGAGCAGTACTTC.

The sample holds many counts of this clonotype. V gene TRBV5-1 combines with J gene TRBJ1-1, with D tentatively TRBD1 (6 bases). Germline V gene sequence: CDR1 SGHRS, CDR2 YFSETQ. The CDR3 sequence is 16 residues long. Trimming took off 0 bases at V and 0 bases at J, with 12 bases between the two ends. The CDR3 DNA reads TGCGCCAGCAGCTTGGAACTCAGGGGCGTGAACACTGAAGCTTTCTTT. Encoded protein: CASSLELRGVNTEAFF.

This clonotype was counted many times. V is TRBV25-1 and J is TRBJ2-7; tentative D call: TRBD1 (5 bases). Per the germline V gene, CDR1 is MGHDK and CDR2 is SYGVNS. Trimming took 4 bases from V and 10 from J, leaving 17 bases between them. CDR3 length: 13 amino acids. The CDR3 DNA follows: TGTGCCAGCAGTGTAACAGGCACCCTAATTCAGTACTTC. Its protein is CASSVTGTLIQYF.

This chain connects TRBV27 to TRBJ1-2, with 8 bases matching TRBD1. Germline V lookup: CDR1 MNHEY, CDR2 SMNVEV (reference sequence). The CDR3 is 15 residues long. V lost 3 bases and J lost 3; bases outside the gene matches: 6. CDR3 bases: TGTGCCAGCAGTTTTTCCGGACAGGGAGACTATGGCTACACCTTC. Protein sequence: CASSFSGQGDYGYTF.

Only a few counts were recorded for this clonotype. The V call is TRBV5-5, the J call TRBJ2-1, with TRBD1 matching 9 bases. The CDR3 length is 18 residues. Germline CDR1 and CDR2: SGHKS and YYEKEE (reference sequence). J was trimmed by 1 base and V by 2 bases; bases with no gene match: 10. The CDR3 region is CASSFARQGVGSYNEQFF. The CDR3, as DNA: TGTGCCAGCAGCTTCGCGAGACAGGGGGTCGGTTCCTACAATGAGCAGTTCTTC.

There are many counts of this clonotype. V and J are TRBV13 and TRBJ2-7; D gene unclear. The germline V and J ends were trimmed by 3 bases and 2 bases, with 14 bases remaining between them. Germline V gives CDR1 PRHDT, CDR2 FYEKMQ (reference sequence). The CDR3 contains 15 residues. The CDR3 coding sequence is TGTGCCAGCAGCTTGGTTGGAGTGGAACCCTACGAGCAGTACTTC. Protein sequence: CASSLVGVEPYEQYF.

This clonotype was seen repeatedly, ten times or more. The rearrangement joins TRBV20-1 to TRBJ2-7; D remains ambiguous. The germline V gene has CDR1 DFQATT and CDR2 SNEGSKA (reference sequence). The V end lost 6 bases, the J end lost 3 bases, and 12 bases lay between the germline ends. This CDR3 comprises 12 residues. CDR3 residues: CSASLLGYEQYF. DNA for the CDR3: TGCAGTGCCAGCCTCCTAGGCTACGAGCAGTACTTC.

This clonotype has ten or more counts. The chain uses TRBV6-2 or TRBV6-3 and TRBJ2-7; TRBD2 is a possible D gene (5 bases). Looked up from germline, CDR1 is MNHEY and CDR2 is SVGEGT. Trimming pared 4 bases from V and 2 bases from J, leaving 12 bases between. This CDR3 has 14 amino acids. Here the CDR3 DNA reads TGTGCCAGCAGTTCCCAGCGGTCTACCTACGAGCAGTACTTC. Residues: CASSSQRSTYEQYF.

This clonotype was seen at least ten times. The chain carries TRBV6-5 and TRBJ1-2, with D unresolved. V lost 6 bases, J lost 2 bases, and 10 bases lay in between. CDR3 length: 13 residues. From germline, CDR1 is MNHEY and CDR2 SVGAGI. The chain's CDR3 is CASSQTQNYGYTF. In nucleotides, the CDR3 is TGTGCCAGCAGCCAGACACAGAACTATGGCTACACCTTC.

This clonotype was counted many times. V is TRBV12-3 or TRBV12-4 and J is TRBJ2-7; 8 nucleotides match TRBD1. The CDR3 length is 15 residues. V gave up 5 bases and J gave up 3 bases; unmatched junction bases: 9. The CDR3 region is CASSTGTGFIYEQYF. The CDR3 region has the DNA TGTGCCAGCAGTACTGGGACAGGATTTATCTACGAGCAGTACTTC.

This clonotype was seen ten or more times. The rearrangement links TRBV7-9 to TRBJ1-2; possibly TRBD1 for D (5 bases). Trimming removed 5 bases at V and 4 bases at J, with 20 bases between. CDR1 and CDR2 from the germline V gene are SEHNR and FQNEAQ (reference sequence). The CDR3 has 16 residues. CDR3 protein: CASSPGRVGSGYGYTF. CDR3 nucleotides: TGTGCCAGCAGCCCCGGCAGGGTCGGGAGTGGCTATGGCTACACCTTC.